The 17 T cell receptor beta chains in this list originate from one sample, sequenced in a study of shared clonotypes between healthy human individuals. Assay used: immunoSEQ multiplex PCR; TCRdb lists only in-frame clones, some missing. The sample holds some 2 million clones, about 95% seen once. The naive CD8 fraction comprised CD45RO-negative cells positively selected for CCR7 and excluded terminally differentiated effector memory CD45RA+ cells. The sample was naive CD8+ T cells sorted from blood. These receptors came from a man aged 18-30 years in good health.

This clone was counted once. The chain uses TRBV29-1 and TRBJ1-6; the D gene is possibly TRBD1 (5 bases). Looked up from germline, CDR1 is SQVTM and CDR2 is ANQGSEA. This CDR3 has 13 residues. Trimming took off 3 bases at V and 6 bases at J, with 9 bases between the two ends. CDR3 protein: CSVDDSRNSPLHF. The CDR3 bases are TGCAGCGTTGATGACAGCCGTAATTCACCCCTCCACTTT. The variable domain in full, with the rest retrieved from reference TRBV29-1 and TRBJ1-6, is SAVISQKPSRDICQRGTSLTIQCQVDSQVTMMFWYRQQPGQSLTLIATANQGSEATYESGFVIDKFPISRPNLTFSTLTVSNMSPEDSSIYLCSVDDSRNSPLHFGNGTRLTVT.

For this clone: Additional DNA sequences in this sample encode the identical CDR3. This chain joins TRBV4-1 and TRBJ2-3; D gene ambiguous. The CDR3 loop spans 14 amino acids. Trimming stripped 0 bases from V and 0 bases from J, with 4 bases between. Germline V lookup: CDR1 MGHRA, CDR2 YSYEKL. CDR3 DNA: TGCGCCAGCAGCCAAGATCGAAGCACAGATACGCAGTATTTT. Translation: CASSQDRSTDTQYF.

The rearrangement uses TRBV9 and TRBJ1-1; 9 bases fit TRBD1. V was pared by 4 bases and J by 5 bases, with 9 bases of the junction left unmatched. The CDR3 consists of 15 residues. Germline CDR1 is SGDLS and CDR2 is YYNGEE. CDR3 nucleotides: TGTGCCAGCAGCCCAGGGACAGGGAGAGGAACTGAAGCTTTCTTT. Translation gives CASSPGTGRGTEAFF.

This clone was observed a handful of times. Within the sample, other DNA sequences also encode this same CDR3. In DNA, the CDR3 is TGTGCCAGCAGCGTCGGCTATGGCTACACCTTC. Its protein is CASSVGYGYTF. The chain is built from TRBV9 and TRBJ1-2; D unresolved. V was clipped by 2 bases and J by 4 bases, with 3 bases between them. CDR3 length: 11 amino acids. CDR1 and CDR2 (germline): SGDLS, YYNGEE.

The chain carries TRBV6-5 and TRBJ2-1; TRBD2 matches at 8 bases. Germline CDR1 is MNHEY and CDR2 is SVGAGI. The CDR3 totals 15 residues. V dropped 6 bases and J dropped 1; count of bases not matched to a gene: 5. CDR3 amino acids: CASSPGLGSYNEQFF. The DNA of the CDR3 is TGTGCCAGCAGCCCGGGACTAGGTTCCTACAATGAGCAGTTCTTC.

The CDR3 spells CATSRGALWTENTGELFF. The CDR3 DNA is TGTGCCACCAGCAGAGGGGCACTTTGGACAGAGAACACCGGGGAGCTGTTTTTT. The chain is built from TRBV15 and TRBJ2-2; TRBD1 is a possible D gene (6 bases). The CDR3 contains 18 residues. V lost 1 base and J 1 base, leaving 16 bases between the germline ends. Germline CDR1 and CDR2: LNHNV and YYDKDF (reference sequence). Based on the CDR3 plus reference TRBV15 and TRBJ2-2, the full variable domain is DAMVIQNPRYQVTQFGKPVTLSCSQTLNHNVMYWYQQKSSQAPKLLFHYYDKDFNNEADTPDNFQSRRPNTSFCFLDIRSPGLGDTAMYLCATSRGALWTENTGELFFGEGSRLTVL.

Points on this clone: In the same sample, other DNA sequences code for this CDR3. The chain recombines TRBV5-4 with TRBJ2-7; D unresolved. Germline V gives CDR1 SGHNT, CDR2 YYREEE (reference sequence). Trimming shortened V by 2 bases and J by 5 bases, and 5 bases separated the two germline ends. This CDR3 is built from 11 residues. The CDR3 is CASSLLDEQYF. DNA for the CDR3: TGTGCCAGCAGCTTATTGGACGAGCAGTACTTC.

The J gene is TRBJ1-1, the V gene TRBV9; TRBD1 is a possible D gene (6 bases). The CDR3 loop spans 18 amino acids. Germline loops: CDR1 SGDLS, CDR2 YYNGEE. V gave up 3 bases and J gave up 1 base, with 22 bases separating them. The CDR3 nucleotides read TGTGCCAGCAGCGAATCCCCCACGGGGGCCTTGGGGAACACTGAAGCTTTCTTT. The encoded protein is CASSESPTGALGNTEAFF.

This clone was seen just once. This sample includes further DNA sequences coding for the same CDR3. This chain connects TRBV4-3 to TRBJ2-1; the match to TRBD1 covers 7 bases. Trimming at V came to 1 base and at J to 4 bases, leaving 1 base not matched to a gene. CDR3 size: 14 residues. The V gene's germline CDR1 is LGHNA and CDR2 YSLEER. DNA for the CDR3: TGCGCCAGCAGCCAAGGGACAGGATACAATGAGCAGTTCTTC. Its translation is CASSQGTGYNEQFF.

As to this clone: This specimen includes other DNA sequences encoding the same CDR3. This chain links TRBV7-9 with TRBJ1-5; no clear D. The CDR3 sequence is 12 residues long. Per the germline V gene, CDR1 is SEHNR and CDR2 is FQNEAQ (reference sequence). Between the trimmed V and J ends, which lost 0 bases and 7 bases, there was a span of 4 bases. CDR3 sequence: CASSLAGQPQHF. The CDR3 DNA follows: TGTGCCAGCAGCTTAGCCGGGCAGCCCCAGCATTTT. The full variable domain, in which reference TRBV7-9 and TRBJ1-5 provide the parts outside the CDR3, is DTGVSQNPRHKITKRGQNVTFRCDPISEHNRLYWYRQTLGQGPEFLTYFQNEAQLEKSRLLSDRFSAERPKGSFSTLEIQRTEQGDSAMYLCASSLAGQPQHFGDGTRLSIL.

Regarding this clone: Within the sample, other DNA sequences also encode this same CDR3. The CDR3 coding sequence is TGTGCCAGCAGCTTGTTTACTTACGAGCAGTACTTC. Translation: CASSLFTYEQYF. This chain uses TRBV5-6 with TRBJ2-7; D gene ambiguous. Germline CDR1 and CDR2: SGHDT and YYEEEE. The CDR3 consists of 12 residues. V was trimmed by 1 base and J by 4 bases, leaving 6 bases between them.

Here the CDR3 reads CASSWPKGQGAYEQYF. CDR3 in DNA: TGTGCCAGCAGCTGGCCTAAGGGACAGGGAGCCTACGAGCAGTACTTC. The genes are TRBV7-9 and TRBJ2-7; TRBD1 matches at 9 bases. Germline V lookup: CDR1 SEHNR, CDR2 FQNEAQ (reference sequence). This CDR3 region has 16 residues. V lost 4 bases, J lost 2 bases, and 9 bases stayed unmatched.

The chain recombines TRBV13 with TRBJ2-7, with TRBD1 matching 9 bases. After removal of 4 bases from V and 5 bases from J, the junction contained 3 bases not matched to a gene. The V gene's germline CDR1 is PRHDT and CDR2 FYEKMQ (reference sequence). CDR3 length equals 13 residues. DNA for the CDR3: TGTGCCAGCAGCTGGGGACAGGGAGACGAGCAGTACTTC. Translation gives CASSWGQGDEQYF.

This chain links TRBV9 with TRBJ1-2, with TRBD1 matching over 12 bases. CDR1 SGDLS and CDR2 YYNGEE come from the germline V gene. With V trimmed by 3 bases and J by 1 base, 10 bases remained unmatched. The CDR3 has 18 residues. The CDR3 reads CASSAPPGQGALNYGYTF. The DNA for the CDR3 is TGTGCCAGCAGCGCGCCCCCGGGACAGGGGGCGCTTAACTATGGCTACACCTTC.

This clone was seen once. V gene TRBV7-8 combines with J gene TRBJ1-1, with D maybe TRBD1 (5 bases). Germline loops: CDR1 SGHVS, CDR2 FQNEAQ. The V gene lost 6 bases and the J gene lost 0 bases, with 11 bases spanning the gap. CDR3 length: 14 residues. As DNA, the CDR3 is TGTGCCAGCAGTCAGTGGGGGTTGAACACTGAAGCTTTCTTT. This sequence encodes CASSQWGLNTEAFF.

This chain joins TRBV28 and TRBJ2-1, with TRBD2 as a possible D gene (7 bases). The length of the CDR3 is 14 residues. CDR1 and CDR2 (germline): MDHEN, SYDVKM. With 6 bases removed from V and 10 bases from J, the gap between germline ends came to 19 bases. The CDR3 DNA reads TGTGCCAGCAGATCGGGACTCGGCGGGGGCGAGCAGTTCTTC. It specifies CASRSGLGGGEQFF.

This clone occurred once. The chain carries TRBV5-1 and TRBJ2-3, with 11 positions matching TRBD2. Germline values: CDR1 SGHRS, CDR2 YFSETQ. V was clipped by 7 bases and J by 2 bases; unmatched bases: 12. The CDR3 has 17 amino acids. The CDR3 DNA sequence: TGCGCCAGCGCACGGGGACTAGCGGACCCGATCACAGATACGCAGTATTTT. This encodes CASARGLADPITDTQYF.